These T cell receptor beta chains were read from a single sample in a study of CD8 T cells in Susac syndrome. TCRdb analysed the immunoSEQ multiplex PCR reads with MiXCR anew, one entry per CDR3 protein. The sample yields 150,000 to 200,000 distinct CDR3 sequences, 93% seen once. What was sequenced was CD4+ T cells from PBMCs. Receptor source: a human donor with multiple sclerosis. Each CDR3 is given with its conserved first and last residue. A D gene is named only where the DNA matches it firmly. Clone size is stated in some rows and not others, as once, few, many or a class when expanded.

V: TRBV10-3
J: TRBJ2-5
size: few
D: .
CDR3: CAISGGSGRGSFGETQYF
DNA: TGTGCCATCAGTGGGGGTAGTGGCAGGGGATCATTCGGAGAGACCCAGTACTTC

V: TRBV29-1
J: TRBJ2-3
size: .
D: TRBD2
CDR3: CSVVRGGITDTQYF
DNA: TGCAGCGTTGTACGGGGGGGCATCACAGATACGCAGTATTTT

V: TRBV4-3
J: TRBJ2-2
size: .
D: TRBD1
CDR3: CASSPGQGQGENTGELFF
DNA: TGCGCCAGCAGCCCCGGACAGGGGCAGGGAGAGAACACCGGGGAGCTGTTTTTT

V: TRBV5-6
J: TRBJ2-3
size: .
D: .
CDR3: CASSLMGRRDTQYF
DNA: TGTGCCAGCAGCTTGATGGGGCGTAGGGATACGCAGTATTTT

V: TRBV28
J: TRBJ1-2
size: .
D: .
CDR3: CASTVGLLYGYTF
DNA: TGTGCCAGCACCGTAGGACTGCTCTATGGCTACACCTTC

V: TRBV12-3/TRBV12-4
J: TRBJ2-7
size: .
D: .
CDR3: CASSLGHWYEQYF
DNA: TGTGCCAGCAGCCTAGGCCATTGGTACGAGCAGTACTTC

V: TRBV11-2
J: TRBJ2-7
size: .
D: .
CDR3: CASSPGRQNRQYF
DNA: TGTGCCAGCAGCCCCGGACGCCAGAATAGGCAGTACTTC

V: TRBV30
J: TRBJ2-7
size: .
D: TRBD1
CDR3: CAWSRQGAAGGEQYF
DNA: TGTGCCTGGAGTCGGCAGGGGGCCGCAGGGGGCGAGCAGTACTTC

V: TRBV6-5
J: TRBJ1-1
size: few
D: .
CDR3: CASTHGSNTEAFF
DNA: TGTGCCAGCACCCATGGCTCGAACACTGAAGCTTTCTTT

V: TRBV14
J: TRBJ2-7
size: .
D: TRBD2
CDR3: CASSALAGGYEQYF
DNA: TGTGCCAGCAGCGCACTAGCGGGAGGGTACGAGCAGTACTTC

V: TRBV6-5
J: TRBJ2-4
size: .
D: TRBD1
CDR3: CASSYRLGQGKNIQYF
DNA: TGTGCCAGCAGTTACAGGCTGGGACAGGGGAAAAACATTCAGTACTTC

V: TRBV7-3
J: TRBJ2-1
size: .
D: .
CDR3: CASSLRPAADEQFF
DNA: TGTGCCAGCAGCTTAAGGCCCGCCGCCGATGAGCAGTTCTTC

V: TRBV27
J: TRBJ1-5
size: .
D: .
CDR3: CASRPGIRGNQPQHF
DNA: TGTGCCAGCAGACCAGGGATCCGGGGCAATCAGCCCCAGCATTTT

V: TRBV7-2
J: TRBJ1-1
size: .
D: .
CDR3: CASSFQQALTEAFF
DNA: TGTGCCAGCAGCTTTCAACAGGCGCTCACTGAAGCTTTCTTT

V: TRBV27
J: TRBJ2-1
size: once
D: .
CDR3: CASSLSRTYNEQFF
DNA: TGTGCCAGCAGTTTGTCCCGGACTTACAATGAGCAGTTCTTC

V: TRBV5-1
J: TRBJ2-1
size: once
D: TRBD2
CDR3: CASSWTSGKVQFF
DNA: TGCGCCAGCAGCTGGACTAGCGGGAAAGTGCAGTTCTTC

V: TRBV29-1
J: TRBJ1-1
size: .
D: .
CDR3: CSASAVNTEAFF
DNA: TGCAGCGCCTCGGCGGTGAACACTGAAGCTTTCTTT

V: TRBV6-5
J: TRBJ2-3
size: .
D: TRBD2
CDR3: CASSYSYPSGAGDTQYF
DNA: TGTGCCAGCAGTTACTCTTATCCTAGCGGGGCGGGGGATACGCAGTATTTT

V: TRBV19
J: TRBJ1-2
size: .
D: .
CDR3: CASSQDTRRYTF
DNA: TGTGCCAGTAGCCAGGACACCAGAAGGTACACCTTC

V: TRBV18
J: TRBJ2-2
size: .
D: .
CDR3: CASSPRGQSTGELFF
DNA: TGTGCCAGCTCACCACGGGGCCAAAGCACCGGGGAGCTGTTTTTT

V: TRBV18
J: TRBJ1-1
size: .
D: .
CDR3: CASSLLRSTEAFF
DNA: TGTGCCAGCTCACTCCTGAGGAGTACTGAAGCTTTCTTT

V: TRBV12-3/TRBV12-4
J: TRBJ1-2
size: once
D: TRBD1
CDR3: CASTPGQGLSGYTF
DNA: TGTGCCAGCACCCCCGGACAGGGCTTGAGCGGCTACACCTTC

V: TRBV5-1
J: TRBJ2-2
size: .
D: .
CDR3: CASSSAAANTGELFF
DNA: TGCGCCAGCAGCTCAGCGGCCGCGAACACCGGGGAGCTGTTTTTT

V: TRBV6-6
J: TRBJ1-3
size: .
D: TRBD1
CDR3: CASSPRAGTGGNTIYF
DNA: TGTGCCAGCAGCCCCCGGGCCGGGACAGGTGGAAACACCATATATTTT

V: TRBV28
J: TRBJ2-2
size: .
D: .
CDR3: CASTTGSGELFF
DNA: TGTGCCAGCACTACAGGGTCCGGGGAGCTGTTTTTT

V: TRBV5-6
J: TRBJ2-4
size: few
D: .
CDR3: CASSLAGDIQYF
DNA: TGTGCCAGCAGCTTGGCTGGGGACATTCAGTACTTC

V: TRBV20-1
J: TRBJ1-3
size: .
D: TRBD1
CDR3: CSAKQGAGNTIYF
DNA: TGCAGTGCTAAACAGGGGGCTGGAAACACCATATATTTT

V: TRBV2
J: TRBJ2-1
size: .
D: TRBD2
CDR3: CASSRRSGRWNEQFF
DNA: TGTGCCAGCAGTCGTAGGAGCGGGAGATGGAATGAGCAGTTCTTC

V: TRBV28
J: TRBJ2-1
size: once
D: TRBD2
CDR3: CASSPAGLASYNEQFF
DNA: TGTGCCAGCAGTCCGGCGGGACTAGCATCTTACAATGAGCAGTTCTTC

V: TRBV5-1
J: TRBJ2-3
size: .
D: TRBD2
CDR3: CANSLAGPPDTQYF
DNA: TGCGCCAACTCACTAGCGGGACCCCCGGATACGCAGTATTTT

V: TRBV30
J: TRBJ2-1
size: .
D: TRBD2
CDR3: CAWSKTSGSKDEQFF
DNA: TGTGCCTGGAGTAAAACTAGCGGGAGTAAAGATGAGCAGTTCTTC

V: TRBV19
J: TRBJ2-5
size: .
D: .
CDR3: CASIPKGEGPKETQYF
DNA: TGTGCCAGTATCCCAAAGGGGGAGGGCCCTAAAGAGACCCAGTACTTC

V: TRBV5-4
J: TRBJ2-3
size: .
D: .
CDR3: CASSLDPNTDTQYF
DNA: TGTGCCAGCAGCTTGGATCCAAACACAGATACGCAGTATTTT

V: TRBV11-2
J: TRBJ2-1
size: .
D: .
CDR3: CASSLFGVYNEQFF
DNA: TGTGCCAGCAGCTTATTTGGGGTGTACAATGAGCAGTTCTTC

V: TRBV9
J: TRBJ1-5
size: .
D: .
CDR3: CASSVGVGGGQPQHF
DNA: TGTGCCAGCAGCGTAGGGGTCGGGGGCGGACAGCCCCAGCATTTT

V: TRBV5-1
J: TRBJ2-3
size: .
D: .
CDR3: CASSLIGTSTDTQYF
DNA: TGCGCCAGCAGCTTGATCGGGACTAGCACAGATACGCAGTATTTT

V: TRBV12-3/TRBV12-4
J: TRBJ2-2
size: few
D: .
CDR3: CASSLGAGELFF
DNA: TGTGCCAGCAGTTTAGGAGCCGGGGAGCTGTTTTTT

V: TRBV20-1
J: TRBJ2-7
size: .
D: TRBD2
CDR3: CSARGGAGGDYEQYF
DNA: TGCAGTGCTAGAGGGGGCGCGGGAGGAGACTACGAGCAGTACTTC

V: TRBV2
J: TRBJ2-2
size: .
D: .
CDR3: CASMGDRNTGELFF
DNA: TGTGCCAGCATGGGGGATAGAAACACCGGGGAGCTGTTTTTT

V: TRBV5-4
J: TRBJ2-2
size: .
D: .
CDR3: CASRYSANTGELFF
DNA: TGTGCCAGCAGATATAGCGCGAACACCGGGGAGCTGTTTTTT

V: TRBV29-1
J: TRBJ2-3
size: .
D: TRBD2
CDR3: CSVERNSGGVGTQYF
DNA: TGCAGCGTTGAACGCAACAGCGGGGGGGTGGGTACGCAGTATTTT

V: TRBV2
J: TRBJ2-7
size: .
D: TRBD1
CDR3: CASSGTGRSYEQYF
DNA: TGTGCCAGCAGTGGGACAGGGAGGTCCTACGAGCAGTACTTC

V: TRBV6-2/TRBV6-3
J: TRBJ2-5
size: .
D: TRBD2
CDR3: CASSKIGTSGQETQYF
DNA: TGTGCCAGCAGCAAGATTGGGACTAGCGGTCAAGAGACCCAGTACTTC

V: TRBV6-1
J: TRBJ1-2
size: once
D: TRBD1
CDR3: CASSNPGQGTNYGYTF
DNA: TGTGCCAGCAGCAATCCGGGACAGGGAACTAACTATGGCTACACCTTC

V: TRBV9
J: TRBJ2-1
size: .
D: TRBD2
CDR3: CASATRQAGVDEQFF
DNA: TGTGCCAGCGCCACCCGGCAGGCGGGAGTCGATGAGCAGTTCTTC

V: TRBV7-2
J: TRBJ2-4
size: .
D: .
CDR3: CASSLGVLGIRAKNIQYF
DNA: TGTGCCAGCAGCTTAGGAGTCTTGGGAATTCGAGCCAAAAACATTCAGTACTTC

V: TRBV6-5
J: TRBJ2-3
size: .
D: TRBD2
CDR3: CASSYLGGSTDTQYF
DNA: TGTGCCAGCAGTTATTTGGGAGGGAGCACAGATACGCAGTATTTT

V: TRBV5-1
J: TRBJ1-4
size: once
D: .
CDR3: CASSPWTAEKLFF
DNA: TGCGCCAGCAGCCCTTGGACAGCGGAAAAACTGTTTTTT

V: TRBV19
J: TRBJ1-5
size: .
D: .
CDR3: CASAGGANPGNQPQHF
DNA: TGTGCCAGCGCCGGCGGGGCGAACCCCGGGAATCAGCCCCAGCATTTT

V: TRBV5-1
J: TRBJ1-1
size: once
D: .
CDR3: CASMEIGAFEAFF
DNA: TGCGCCAGCATGGAAATCGGCGCCTTTGAAGCTTTCTTT

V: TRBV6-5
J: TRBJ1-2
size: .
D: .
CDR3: CASSYLTGWVRNYGYTF
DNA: TGTGCCAGCAGTTACCTAACAGGGTGGGTCAGAAACTATGGCTACACCTTC

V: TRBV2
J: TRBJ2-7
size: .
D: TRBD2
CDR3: CASSGPRGAYEQYF
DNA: TGTGCCAGCAGTGGCCCCCGGGGGGCCTACGAGCAGTACTTC

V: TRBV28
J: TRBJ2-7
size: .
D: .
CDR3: CASRHPQSYEQYF
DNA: TGTGCCAGCCGCCATCCCCAATCCTACGAGCAGTACTTC

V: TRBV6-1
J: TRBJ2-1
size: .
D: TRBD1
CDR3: CASTFTGGSTYNEQFF
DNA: TGTGCCAGCACCTTCACAGGGGGCTCGACCTACAATGAGCAGTTCTTC

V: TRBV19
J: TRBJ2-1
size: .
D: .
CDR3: CASSMRRGGRSYNEQFF
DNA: TGTGCCAGTAGTATGAGGAGGGGGGGCAGGTCCTACAATGAGCAGTTCTTC

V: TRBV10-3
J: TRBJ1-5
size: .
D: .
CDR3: CAISATEGNQPQHF
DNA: TGTGCCATCAGTGCGACGGAGGGGAATCAGCCCCAGCATTTT

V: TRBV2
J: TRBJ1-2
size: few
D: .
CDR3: CASSEQANYGYTF
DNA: TGTGCCAGCAGTGAGCAGGCTAACTATGGCTACACCTTC

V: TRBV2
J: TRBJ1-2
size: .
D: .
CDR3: CASSSISPAYGYTF
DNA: TGTGCCAGCAGTTCAATATCTCCCGCCTATGGCTACACCTTC

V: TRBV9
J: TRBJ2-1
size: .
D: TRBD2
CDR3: CASSVSPTSAYYNEQFF
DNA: TGTGCCAGCAGCGTAAGTCCGACTAGCGCATACTACAATGAGCAGTTCTTC